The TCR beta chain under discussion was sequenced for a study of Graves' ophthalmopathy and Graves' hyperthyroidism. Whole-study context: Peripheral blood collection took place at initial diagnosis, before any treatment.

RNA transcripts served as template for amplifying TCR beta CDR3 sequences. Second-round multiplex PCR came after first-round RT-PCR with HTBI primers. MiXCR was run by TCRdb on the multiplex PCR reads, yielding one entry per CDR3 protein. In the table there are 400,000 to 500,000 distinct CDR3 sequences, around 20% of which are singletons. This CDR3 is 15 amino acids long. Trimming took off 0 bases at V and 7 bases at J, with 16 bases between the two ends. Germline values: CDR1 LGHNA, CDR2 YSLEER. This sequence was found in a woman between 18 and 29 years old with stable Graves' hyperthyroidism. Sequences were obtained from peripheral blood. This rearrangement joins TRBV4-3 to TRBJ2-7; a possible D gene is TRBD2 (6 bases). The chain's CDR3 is CASSQDSIAVDEQYF. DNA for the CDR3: TGCGCCAGCAGCCAAGATTCGATAGCGGTAGATGAGCAGTACTTC.